Below are 30 T cell receptor beta chains sequenced from a single sample in a study of metastatic and nonmetastatic thyroid tumors. TCRdb reprocessed the PCR reads using MiXCR. In the table there are fewer than 25,000 clones, about a fifth of which are singletons. Prior to thyroid surgery, none of the patients had received any treatment. Sequencing was performed on blood. Receptors were obtained from a female donor with papillary thyroid cancer or a benign thyroid nodule (not recorded which). Some clones in this sample may be carry-over from other donors' samples.

For this clone: This may be a read error: a much more frequent sequence differs by one nucleotide. V gene TRBV10-3 combines with J gene TRBJ2-2; 10 bases line up with TRBD1. Germline trimming cut 8 bases from V and 4 bases from J; bases unmatched to any gene: 10. This CDR3 comprises 16 residues. Germline assignment: CDR1 ENHRY and CDR2 SYGVKD. CDR3: CAIPGQGSRGTGELFF. The CDR3 nucleotides are TGTGCCATCCCGGGACAGGGGTCAAGGGGCACCGGGGAGCTGTTTTTT.

This clone was observed many times. The chain is built from TRBV9 and TRBJ2-7; no clear D. The CDR3 runs 15 residues. The germline V gene encodes CDR1 SGDLS and CDR2 YYNGEE. Trimming cost V 2 bases and J 0 bases, with 12 bases left between them. CDR3 region: CASSVGGSISYEQYF. The CDR3 DNA reads TGTGCCAGCAGCGTCGGTGGCTCTATCTCCTACGAGCAGTACTTC.

The rearrangement uses TRBV27 and TRBJ2-1, with D hard to call. Germline lookup yields CDR1 MNHEY and CDR2 SMNVEV (reference sequence). The CDR3 is 15 amino acids. Trimming took off 6 bases at V and 2 bases at J, with 14 bases between the two ends. This chain's CDR3 is CASSRSGTAYNEQFF. The CDR3 nucleotides are TGTGCCAGCAGCCGATCCGGAACCGCCTACAATGAGCAGTTCTTC.

The sample holds many counts of this clone. This specimen includes other DNA sequences encoding the same CDR3. The chain employs TRBV15 and TRBJ2-5; no clear D. CDR1 and CDR2 (germline): LNHNV, YYDKDF (reference sequence). The CDR3 consists of 12 residues. The V end lost 3 bases, the J end lost 5 bases, and 7 bases lay between the germline ends. The CDR3 coding sequence is TGTGCCACCAGCAGGGACGTGGAGACCCAGTACTTC. Its translation is CATSRDVETQYF.

This clone was detected ten times or more. The chain is built from TRBV24-1 and TRBJ2-3; D call uncertain. Deletions cut 5 bases from V and 3 bases from J, with 2 bases between. The CDR3 spans 11 residues. Germline V gene lookup returns CDR1 KGHDR and CDR2 SFDVKD. The CDR3, as DNA: TGTGCCACCAGTGCGACAGATACGCAGTATTTT. This codes for CATSATDTQYF.

The chain recombines TRBV5-1 with TRBJ2-1; 8 nucleotides line up with TRBD2. The CDR3 extends over 15 amino acids. Germline CDR1 and CDR2: SGHRS and YFSETQ. J was trimmed by 3 bases and V by 4 bases; bases with no gene match: 6. The CDR3 region has the DNA TGCGCCAGCAGCCTTGCCGGGAGGGGCTACAATGAGCAGTTCTTC. Translated: CASSLAGRGYNEQFF.

This clone was recorded at least ten times. The V and J genes are TRBV4-2 and TRBJ1-4, with D unclear. The germline V and J ends were trimmed by 5 bases and 0 bases, with 10 bases remaining between them. The CDR3 runs to 15 residues. The germline V gene has CDR1 LGHNA and CDR2 YNFKEQ. CDR3 in DNA: TGTGCCAGCAGCATCCGGCCAGCAACTAATGAAAAACTGTTTTTT. It translates to CASSIRPATNEKLFF.

This chain connects TRBV6-1 to TRBJ2-7, with D perhaps TRBD2 (5 bases). Germline V gene lookup returns CDR1 MNHNS and CDR2 SASEGT. V was cut by 9 bases and J by 13 bases, with 34 bases left in between. The CDR3 covers 16 residues. The CDR3 loop reads CASVDGSGYKRGENYF. Here the CDR3 DNA reads TGTGCCAGTGTTGACGGCAGCGGCTACAAACGAGGCGAGAACTACTTC.

This clone was observed at least ten times. This chain uses TRBV4-3 with TRBJ2-7; D gene uncertain. The CDR3 runs to 15 residues. Germline assignment: CDR1 LGHNA and CDR2 YSLEER. V gave up 3 bases and J gave up 1 base, with 13 bases separating them. CDR3: CASSQYRVASYEQYF. The CDR3 nucleotides are TGCGCCAGCAGCCAGTACCGGGTTGCATCCTACGAGCAGTACTTC.

The V and J genes are TRBV5-1 and TRBJ2-3; D is possibly TRBD1 (6 bases). Trimming left V 2 bases short and J 2 bases short, with 12 bases between. The CDR3 consists of 15 residues. The germline V gene has CDR1 SGHRS and CDR2 YFSETQ. The CDR3 DNA reads as TGCGCCAGCAGCTTAGAGGACAGAGACACAGATACGCAGTATTTT. Its protein is CASSLEDRDTDTQYF.

A word on this clone: One end of the junction does not line up with germline, which may come from a read error. This chain joins TRBV7-2 and TRBJ1-5; D call uncertain. CDR3 length equals 15 residues. Germline V gene data show CDR1 as SGHTA and CDR2 as FQGNSA. The CDR3 bases are TGTGCCGGCAGCGTAGCGAGGCAGTTCAATCAGCCCCAGCATTTT. This codes for CAGSVARQFNQPQHF.

With regard to this clone: This may be a read error: a much more frequent sequence differs by one nucleotide. This rearrangement joins TRBV3-1 to TRBJ2-4; D perhaps matches TRBD2 (7 bases). Germline V gene lookup returns CDR1 LGHDT and CDR2 YNNKEL (reference sequence). This CDR3 has 17 amino acids. V was shortened by 1 base and J by 4 bases, with 17 bases between the two germline ends. The CDR3 reads CASSQGGGGIIKNIQYF. CDR3 sequence (DNA): TGTGCCAGCAGCCAAGGAGGGGGGGGAATTATAAAAAACATTCAGTACTTC.

Relative to its sample, this clone is medium-sized. V gene TRBV6-1 combines with J gene TRBJ2-7; 8 nucleotides match TRBD1. Germline V lookup: CDR1 MNHNS, CDR2 SASEGT. CDR3 length: 13 residues. V shed 9 bases and J 0 bases; nucleotides not matched to a gene: 4. CDR3 region: CASLDRGSYEQYF. The CDR3 DNA follows: TGTGCCAGTCTCGACAGGGGCTCCTACGAGCAGTACTTC.

This clone was seen repeatedly, ten times or more. The chain employs TRBV6-6 and TRBJ2-2, with 14 bases fitting TRBD2. Looked up from germline, CDR1 is MNHNY and CDR2 is SVGAGI (reference sequence). The CDR3 is made up of 19 amino acids. The V segment lost 8 bases and the J segment 4 bases; nucleotides outside the gene matches: 15. Here the CDR3 DNA reads TGTGCCAGCGGTATGGGACTAGCGGGAGTGTCTTATGGCACCGGGGAGCTGTTTTTT. Its protein is CASGMGLAGVSYGTGELFF.

This clone was detected many times. This sequence joins TRBV11-2 and TRBJ1-1; possible D gene TRBD1, 5 bases. From germline, CDR1 is SGHAT and CDR2 FQNNGV. Trimming left V 2 bases short and J 7 bases short, with 11 bases between. The CDR3 has 13 amino acids. CDR3 sequence reads: CASSLRWDGEAFF. Here the CDR3 DNA reads TGTGCCAGCAGCTTACGGTGGGACGGTGAAGCTTTCTTT.

This clone was found many times. The chain has TRBV20-1 and TRBJ1-5, with D perhaps TRBD1 (6 bases). V gave up 3 bases and J gave up 1 base, with 13 bases separating them. Germline CDR1 reads DFQATT; CDR2 reads SNEGSKA (reference sequence). The CDR3 length is 15 residues. This chain's CDR3 is CSASQGRRSNQPQHF. The CDR3 DNA sequence: TGCAGTGCTAGCCAGGGGCGGAGGAGCAATCAGCCCCAGCATTTT.

Ten or more counts support this clone. The V and J genes are TRBV3-1 and TRBJ1-6, with D perhaps matching TRBD1 (6 bases). Trimming removed 4 bases at V and 11 bases at J, with 18 bases between. Germline V CDR1 and CDR2: LGHDT, YNNKEL (reference sequence). This CDR3 is built from 15 residues. The CDR3 coding sequence is TGTGCCAGCAGCCCGTTAGGGGGGGTAGGGACACCCCTCCACTTT. This encodes CASSPLGGVGTPLHF.

This clone was recorded at least ten times. J is TRBJ2-2 and V is TRBV6-2 or TRBV6-3; TRBD1 aligns across 8 bases. V lost 5 bases and J lost 0; bases outside the gene matches: 2. Germline loops: CDR1 MNHEY, CDR2 SVGEGT. This CDR3 is 15 amino acids long. CDR3 in amino acids: CASSKQGANTGELFF. Written as DNA, the CDR3 is TGTGCCAGCAGTAAACAGGGGGCGAACACCGGGGAGCTGTTTTTT.

This clone was recorded many times. One junction end disagrees with the germline gene, perhaps due to a read error. Other nucleotide sequences in the sample specify the same CDR3. This rearrangement joins TRBV2 to TRBJ2-5; 7 nucleotides line up with TRBD1. The length of the CDR3 is 12 residues. The germline CDR1 and CDR2 sequences are SNHLY and FYNNEI. DNA of the CDR3: TGTGCCAGTGGGACAGATCAAGAGACCCGGTACTTC. Amino acids: CASGTDQETRYF.

This clone was found many times. The rearrangement uses TRBV6-1 and TRBJ1-6; D uncertain. V was pared by 4 bases and J by 4 bases, with 11 bases between. In germline, CDR1 is MNHNS, CDR2 SASEGT. The CDR3 contains 15 residues. The CDR3 DNA sequence: TGTGCCAGCAGTGGACGGCTAGGTTATAATTCACCCCTCCACTTT. Encoded protein: CASSGRLGYNSPLHF.

J is TRBJ2-7 and V is TRBV5-1; 7 positions agree with TRBD1. The V gene's germline CDR1 is SGHRS and CDR2 YFSETQ. CDR3 length: 15 amino acids. V gave up 4 bases and J gave up 5 bases; unmatched junction bases: 12. The CDR3 region is CASSRGQSLADEQYF. CDR3 bases: TGCGCCAGCAGCCGGGGACAGTCTTTGGCCGACGAGCAGTACTTC. Looking up the rest from reference TRBV5-1 and TRBJ2-7 gives the full variable domain: KAGVTQTPRYLIKTRGQQVTLSCSPISGHRSVSWYQQTPGQGLQFLFEYFSETQRNKGNFPGRFSGRQFSNSRSEMNVSTLELGDSALYLCASSRGQSLADEQYFGPGTRLTVT.

In its sample, this clone ranks as medium-sized. The V call is TRBV6-2 or TRBV6-3, the J call TRBJ1-6; D gene unclear. CDR1 and CDR2 from the germline V gene are MNHEY and SVGEGT. This CDR3 is 12 amino acids long. Trimming took off 5 bases at V and 6 bases at J, with 5 bases between the two ends. The CDR3 DNA follows: TGTGCCAGCAGTCCCAGTAATTCACCCCTCCACTTT. Translation: CASSPSNSPLHF.

This clone was detected ten times or more. V gene TRBV5-1 combines with J gene TRBJ2-7; D possibly corresponds to TRBD1 (5 bases). Germline V lookup: CDR1 SGHRS, CDR2 YFSETQ. Trimming pared 4 bases from V and 5 bases from J, leaving 16 bases between. The CDR3 has 14 amino acids. The CDR3 spells CASSPAQGLDEQYF. The DNA of the CDR3 is TGCGCCAGCAGCCCTGCTCAGGGTTTAGACGAGCAGTACTTC.

This clone appeared many times. The chain is built from TRBV7-9 and TRBJ2-1, with 8 nucleotides matching TRBD1. From germline, CDR1 is SEHNR and CDR2 FQNEAQ (reference sequence). The length of the CDR3 is 14 residues. V shed 5 bases and J 7 bases; nucleotides not matched to a gene: 7. The CDR3 coding sequence is TGTGCCAGCAGCGCGGACAGGGTGGGAAATGAGCAGTTCTTC. It yields the protein CASSADRVGNEQFF.

Regarding this clone: It may be a read error: a sequence one base away is much more abundant. The rearrangement uses TRBV20-1 and TRBJ2-1; 13 bases fit TRBD2. CDR3 length: 17 amino acids. V trimming: 3 bases; J trimming: 2 bases; junction bases outside the gene matches: 7. Germline CDR1 reads DFQATT; CDR2 reads SNEGSKA (reference sequence). The CDR3 loop is CSASTRTSGGPYNEQFF. CDR3 DNA: TGCAGTGCTAGTACCCGGACTAGCGGGGGCCCCTACAATGAGCAGTTCTTC.

The rearrangement uses TRBV9 and TRBJ1-2, with D hard to call. The CDR3 is 15 residues long. Germline V CDR1 and CDR2: SGDLS, YYNGEE. Trimming left V 0 bases short and J 2 bases short, with 11 bases between. CDR3: CASSVDPQTNYGYTF. The CDR3 DNA follows: TGTGCCAGCAGCGTAGATCCCCAGACGAACTATGGCTACACCTTC.

This clone was observed many times. The rearrangement joins TRBV12-3 or TRBV12-4 to TRBJ2-2, with D perhaps TRBD2 (5 bases). This CDR3 is built from 13 residues. Trimming stripped 5 bases from V and 7 bases from J, with 11 bases between. The CDR3 sequence: CASSRTGNGELFF. Written as DNA, the CDR3 is TGTGCCAGCAGTCGGACCGGGAACGGGGAGCTGTTTTTT.

There are many counts of this clone. DNA for the CDR3: TGCAGTGCTCTTACAGCTAGCAATCAGCCCCAGCATTTT. This translates into CSALTASNQPQHF. V and J are TRBV20-1 and TRBJ1-5, with D uncertain. V gave up 5 bases and J gave up 0 bases, with 8 bases separating them. In germline, CDR1 is DFQATT, CDR2 SNEGSKA (reference sequence). This CDR3 has 13 residues.

This clone appeared many times. The chain carries TRBV14 and TRBJ1-4, with no clear D. The CDR3 spans 11 residues. CDR1 is SGHDN and CDR2 is FVKESK in the germline V gene. V was cut by 4 bases and J by 6 bases, with 3 bases left in between. The CDR3 DNA reads as TGTGCCAGCAGCCGGGATGAAAAACTGTTTTTT. Encoded protein: CASSRDEKLFF.

As regards this clone: This CDR3 is also generated by other DNA sequences in the sample. The genes are TRBV28 and TRBJ2-7, with D perhaps matching TRBD1 (5 bases). The CDR3 extends over 15 amino acids. V lost 3 bases, J lost 7 bases, and 19 bases lay in between. Germline loops: CDR1 MDHEN, CDR2 SYDVKM. The CDR3 loop is CASSFQGRGVYEQYF. The DNA for the CDR3 is TGTGCCAGCAGTTTCCAGGGAAGGGGTGTCTATGAGCAGTACTTC.